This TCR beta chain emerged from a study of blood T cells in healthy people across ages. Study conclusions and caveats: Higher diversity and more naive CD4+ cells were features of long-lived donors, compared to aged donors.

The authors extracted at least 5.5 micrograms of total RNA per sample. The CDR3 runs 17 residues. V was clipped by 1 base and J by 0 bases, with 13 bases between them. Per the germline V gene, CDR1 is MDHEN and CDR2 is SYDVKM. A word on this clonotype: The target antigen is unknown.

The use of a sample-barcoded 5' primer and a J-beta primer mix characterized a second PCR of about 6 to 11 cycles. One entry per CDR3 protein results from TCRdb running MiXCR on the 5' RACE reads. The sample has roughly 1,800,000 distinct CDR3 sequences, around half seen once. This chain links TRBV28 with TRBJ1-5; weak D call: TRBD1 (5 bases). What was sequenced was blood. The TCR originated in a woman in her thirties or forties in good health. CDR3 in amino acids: CASSLSPGGSSNQPQHF. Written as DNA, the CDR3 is TGTGCCAGCAGTTTATCCCCCGGGGGGTCTAGCAATCAGCCCCAGCATTTT.